This T cell receptor beta chain was observed in a study of cytomegalovirus exposure and HLA in healthy donors. Primers included in the PCR were 60 Vbeta and 13 Jbeta primers. The method was immunoSEQ multiplex PCR; TCRdb's version includes in-frame clones alone and lacks a portion of them. This sample yields 130,000 or so clones, of which approximately 80% are seen a single time; 1.5% belongs to the top ten. This clone turned up a few times. This sequence originates from a woman aged 18-29 years in good health and CMV-seronegative. The material sequenced was PBMCs.

The chain's CDR3 is CASSPRDRDDQPQHF. CDR3 coding DNA: TGTGCCAGTAGCCCCCGAGACAGGGACGATCAGCCCCAGCATTTT. The chain recombines TRBV19 with TRBJ1-5; the match to TRBD1 covers 7 bases. Looked up from germline, CDR1 is LNHDA and CDR2 is SQIVND (reference sequence). The CDR3 length is 15 residues. Unmatched junction bases numbered 10, after V lost 6 bases and J lost 5 bases.